This T cell receptor beta chain stems from a study of shared clonotypes between healthy human individuals. V trimming: 2 bases; J trimming: 9 bases; junction bases outside the gene matches: 6. The germline gives CDR1 SGHRS, CDR2 YFSETQ. CDR3 length: 14 residues. Deep-level assay runs were performed. Replicate PCRs run on sorted subsets employed approximately 0.2 ug DNA, roughly 30,000 T cell genomes. The assay was immunoSEQ multiplex PCR, and TCRdb's table has in-frame clones only and misses some. The data show over a million clones, with about 80% seen just once and 1.4% held by the top ten. For this clone: Its antigen is not identified.

Study-wide findings and caveats: Relative to memory subsets, naive subsets generally showed larger estimated richness.

The sequence was collected from a man younger than 35 in good health. V and J are TRBV5-1 and TRBJ2-1, with 9 positions matching TRBD2. The sample taken for sequencing was memory CD4+ T cells sorted from blood. The subset: CD45RA-negative fraction. The chain's CDR3 is CASSFTSGQSEQFF. The CDR3 DNA reads as TGCGCCAGCAGCTTTACTAGCGGGCAGTCTGAGCAGTTCTTC. The complete variable domain, with remaining parts taken from reference TRBV5-1 and TRBJ2-1, reads KAGVTQTPRYLIKTRGQQVTLSCSPISGHRSVSWYQQTPGQGLQFLFEYFSETQRNKGNFPGRFSGRQFSNSRSEMNVSTLELGDSALYLCASSFTSGQSEQFFGPGTRLTVL.